These 8 T cell receptor beta chains were all obtained from the same sample, sequenced in a study of T cells in Graves' hyperthyroidism and ophthalmopathy. TCR beta CDR3 region amplification was performed from RNA transcripts. During a first-round RT-PCR of the TCR CDR3, the HTBI primer set was used. Via MiXCR, TCRdb re-called the multiplex PCR reads, giving one row per CDR3 protein. The profile shows approximately 590,000 distinct CDR3 sequences, around 42% of them singletons. Sequencing input: peripheral blood or thyroid tissue (not recorded which). The receptors stem from a woman aged 18-35 years with Graves' hyperthyroidism.

This clonotype was seen a few times. The J gene is TRBJ2-5, the V gene TRBV7-9; TRBD2 aligns across 11 bases. The CDR3 spans 15 residues. V was pared by 6 bases and J by 2 bases, with 5 bases of the junction left unmatched. Germline lookup yields CDR1 SEHNR and CDR2 FQNEAQ (reference sequence). The CDR3 spells CASSRLAGYQETQYF. The CDR3 nucleotides read TGTGCCAGCAGTCGACTAGCGGGGTATCAAGAGACCCAGTACTTC.

Remarks on this clonotype: A read error is possible here, since a much larger clone lies one base away. The chain joins TRBV25-1 to TRBJ1-3; 7 bases map to TRBD1. The CDR3 has 15 residues. The germline gives CDR1 MGHDK, CDR2 SYGVNS. CDR3 sequence reads: CASGKQGMGGNTIHF. In nucleotides, the CDR3 is TGTGCCAGCGGAAAACAGGGGATGGGAGGAAACACCATACATTTT.

The rearrangement joins TRBV2 to TRBJ1-4, with D maybe TRBD1 (6 bases). The V end was cut by 6 bases, the J end by 7 bases, with 18 bases between. Per germline, CDR1 SNHLY and CDR2 FYNNEI. The CDR3 is 15 residues long. The CDR3 here is CASRDTGGAVEKLFF. The CDR3 DNA follows: TGTGCCAGCAGGGATACTGGGGGCGCCGTTGAAAAACTGTTTTTT.

As for this clonotype: This may arise from a read error, as a much more abundant clone is one base away. This rearrangement joins TRBV19 to TRBJ1-4, with D perhaps matching TRBD1 (6 bases). From germline, CDR1 is LNHDA and CDR2 SQIVND (reference sequence). This CDR3 comprises 13 residues. V lost 5 bases and J lost 7, with 11 bases in between. CDR3 bases: TGTGCCAGTAGTGGCAGGGGCAGTGAAAAACTGTTTTTT. Its protein is CASSGRGSEKLFF.

The rearrangement joins TRBV5-4 to TRBJ1-1, with 9 nucleotides matching TRBD1. The CDR3 totals 13 residues. The germline V gene encodes CDR1 SGHNT and CDR2 YYREEE (reference sequence). V dropped 1 base and J dropped 10; count of bases not matched to a gene: 5. This CDR3 reads CASSLQGQGTAFF. The CDR3 coding sequence is TGTGCCAGCAGCTTGCAGGGACAGGGAACAGCTTTCTTT.

This clonotype turned up a few times. The V gene is TRBV2, the J gene TRBJ1-1; D remains unclear. The ends were cut back, 5 bases at V and 8 bases at J, with 12 bases in the middle. CDR1 is SNHLY, CDR2 FYNNEI, per germline. The CDR3 covers 12 residues. The CDR3 DNA follows: TGTGCCAGCAGTTTTCAGGATTCCGAAGCTTTCTTT. Its translation: CASSFQDSEAFF.

This clonotype was counted only a few times. V usage is TRBV20-1 and J usage is TRBJ2-7; TRBD1 aligns across 9 bases. CDR3 length: 15 amino acids. The J segment lost 3 bases and the V segment lost 6 bases, leaving 12 bases of the junction unmatched. Germline-derived CDR1 and CDR2 are DFQATT and SNEGSKA (reference sequence). The CDR3 loop reads CSAATPRDRVYEQYF. The CDR3 DNA reads as TGCAGTGCCGCCACCCCCCGGGACAGGGTCTACGAGCAGTACTTC.

Only one count was recorded for this clonotype. CDR3 nucleotides: TGTGCCAGCAGTGATTGGACAGGGGGGGATCATCAGCCCCAGCATTTT. Translating gives CASSDWTGGDHQPQHF. This sequence joins TRBV25-1 and TRBJ1-5; 10 positions agree with TRBD1. With 3 bases clipped from V and 5 bases from J, the junction kept 7 bases outside the gene matches. Germline V gives CDR1 MGHDK, CDR2 SYGVNS. The CDR3 has 16 amino acids.